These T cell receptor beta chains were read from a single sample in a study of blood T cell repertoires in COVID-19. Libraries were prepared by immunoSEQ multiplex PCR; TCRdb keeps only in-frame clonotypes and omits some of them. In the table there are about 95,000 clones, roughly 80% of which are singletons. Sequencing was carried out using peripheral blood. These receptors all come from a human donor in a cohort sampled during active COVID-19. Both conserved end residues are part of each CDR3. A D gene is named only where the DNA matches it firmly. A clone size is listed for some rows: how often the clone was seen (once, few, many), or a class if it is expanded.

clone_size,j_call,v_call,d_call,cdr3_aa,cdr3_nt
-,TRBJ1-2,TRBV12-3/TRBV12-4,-,CASSLRARYTF,TGTGCCAGCAGTTTGAGGGCGCGCTACACCTTC
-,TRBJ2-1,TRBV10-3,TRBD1,CAISDPRTGNDNEQFF,TGTGCCATCAGTGACCCTAGGACAGGGAATGACAATGAGCAGTTCTTC
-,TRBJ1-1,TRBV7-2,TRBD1,CASSARDRAEAFF,TGTGCCAGCAGCGCCCGGGACAGGGCTGAAGCTTTCTTT
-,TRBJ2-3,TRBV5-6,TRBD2,CASSLTSGKTDTQYF,TGTGCCAGCAGCTTAACTAGCGGGAAGACAGATACGCAGTATTTT
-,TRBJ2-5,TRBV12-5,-,CASGFDAETQYF,TGTGCTAGTGGTTTTGATGCGGAGACCCAGTACTTC
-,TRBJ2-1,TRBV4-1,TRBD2,CASSRDPSAGGFLRNEQFF,TGCGCCAGCAGCCGAGATCCTTCAGCGGGGGGGTTTCTGCGCAATGAGCAGTTCTTC
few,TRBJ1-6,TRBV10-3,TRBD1,CAIRTGTANSPLHF,TGTGCCATCAGAACCGGGACAGCGAATTCACCCCTCCACTTT
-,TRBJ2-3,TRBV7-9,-,CASSLALGIQYF,TGTGCCAGCAGCTTAGCACTCGGGATCCAGTATTTT
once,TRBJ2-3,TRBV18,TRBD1,CASSQTGVGTDTQYF,TGTGCCAGCTCCCAAACAGGGGTGGGCACAGATACGCAGTATTTT
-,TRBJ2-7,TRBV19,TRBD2,CASTVGTSGSYEQYF,TGTGCCAGTACCGTTGGGACTAGCGGGAGCTACGAGCAGTACTTC
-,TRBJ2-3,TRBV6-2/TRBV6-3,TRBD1,CASSYSSRGLDTQYF,TGTGCCAGCAGTTACTCGAGCAGGGGGCTAGATACGCAGTATTTT
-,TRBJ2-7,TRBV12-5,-,CASGLSDTYEQYF,TGTGCTAGTGGCTTGTCGGACACCTACGAGCAGTACTTC
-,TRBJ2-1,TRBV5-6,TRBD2,CASSLEFETSGRDNEQFF,TGTGCCAGCAGCTTGGAATTTGAGACTAGCGGGAGAGACAATGAGCAGTTCTTC
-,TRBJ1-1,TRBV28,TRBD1,CASSSYRGRPSAFF,TGTGCCAGCAGTTCCTACAGGGGCCGCCCATCAGCTTTCTTT
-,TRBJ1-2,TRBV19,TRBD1,CASTEGQGMLGLYGYTF,TGTGCCAGTACCGAGGGACAGGGGATGCTCGGGTTGTATGGCTACACCTTC
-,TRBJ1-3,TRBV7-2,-,CASSLGLVGAQGNTIYF,TGTGCCAGCAGCTTAGGGTTAGTGGGGGCGCAAGGAAACACCATATATTTT
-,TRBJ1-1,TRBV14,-,CASSRTGVEAFF,TGTGCCAGCAGCCGAACCGGGGTCGAAGCTTTCTTT
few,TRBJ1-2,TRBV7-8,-,CASSPRGGANYGYTF,TGTGCCAGCAGCCCGCGAGGGGGAGCTAACTATGGCTACACCTTC
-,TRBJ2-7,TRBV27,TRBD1,CASRKGASVEQYF,TGTGCCAGCAGAAAGGGGGCATCGGTCGAGCAGTACTTC
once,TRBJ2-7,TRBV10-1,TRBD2,CATSEGRASGRNEQYF,TGCGCCACCTCGGAGGGTAGGGCTAGCGGGAGGAACGAGCAGTACTTC
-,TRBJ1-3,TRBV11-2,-,CASSLALNTIYF,TGTGCCAGCAGCTTAGCACTAAACACCATATATTTT
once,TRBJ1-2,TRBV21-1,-,CASSNGDGQGAPIRYGYTF,TGTGCCAGCAGCAATGGGGACGGGCAGGGGGCCCCTATTCGGTATGGCTACACCTTC
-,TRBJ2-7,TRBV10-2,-,CASSEGEAWSSYEQYF,TGCGCCAGCAGTGAGGGGGAGGCCTGGAGCTCCTACGAGCAGTACTTC
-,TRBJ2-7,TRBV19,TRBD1,CASSPLDREPWGEQYF,TGTGCCAGTTCCCCACTTGACAGGGAACCCTGGGGCGAGCAGTACTTC
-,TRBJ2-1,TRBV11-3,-,CASSLAGGSYNEQFF,TGTGCCAGCAGCTTAGCCGGGGGCTCCTACAATGAGCAGTTCTTC
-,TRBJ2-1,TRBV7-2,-,CASTPQYSSYNEQFF,TGTGCCAGCACCCCACAGTACAGTTCCTACAATGAGCAGTTCTTC
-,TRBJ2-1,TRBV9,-,CASSRQNERQEQFF,TGTGCCAGCAGCCGACAAAATGAGCGACAGGAGCAGTTCTTC
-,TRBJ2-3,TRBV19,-,CASTGGLSSTDTQYF,TGTGCCAGTACCGGGGGACTTTCTTCCACAGATACGCAGTATTTT
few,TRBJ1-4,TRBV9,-,CASSAQGGEKLFF,TGTGCCAGCAGCGCCCAAGGGGGTGAAAAACTGTTTTTT
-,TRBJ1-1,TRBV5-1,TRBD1,CASSPRTGSVDTEAFF,TGCGCCAGCAGCCCACGGACAGGGTCTGTGGACACTGAAGCTTTCTTT
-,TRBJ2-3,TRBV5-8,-,CASSLVTGQRDTQYF,TGTGCCAGCAGCTTGGTAACGGGACAACGGGATACGCAGTATTTT
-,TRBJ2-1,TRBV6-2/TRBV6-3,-,CASSKGQRDNEQFF,TGTGCCAGCAGTAAGGGACAGCGGGACAATGAGCAGTTCTTC
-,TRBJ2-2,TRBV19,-,CASSIGGDGGELFF,TGTGCCAGTAGTATAGGCGGGGATGGCGGGGAGCTGTTTTTT
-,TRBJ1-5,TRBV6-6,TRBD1,CASSYVQGGDQPQHF,TGTGCCAGCAGTTACGTCCAAGGGGGCGATCAGCCCCAGCATTTT
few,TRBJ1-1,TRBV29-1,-,CSVELMNTEAFF,TGCAGCGTTGAGTTAATGAACACTGAAGCTTTCTTT
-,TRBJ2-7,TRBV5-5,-,CASSWIQGGPYEQYF,TGTGCCAGCAGCTGGATCCAGGGGGGACCCTACGAGCAGTACTTC
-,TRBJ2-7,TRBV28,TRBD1,CASSSTGATTYEQYF,TGTGCCAGCAGTTCCACAGGGGCGACCACCTACGAGCAGTACTTC
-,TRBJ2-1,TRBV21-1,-,CASSNYTSGRPRYNEQFF,TGTGCCAGCAGCAATTATACTAGCGGGAGGCCCAGATACAATGAGCAGTTCTTC
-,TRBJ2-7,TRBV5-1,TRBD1,CASGTGEYEQYF,TGCGCCAGCGGGACAGGGGAATACGAGCAGTACTTC
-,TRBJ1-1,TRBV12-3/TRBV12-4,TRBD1,CASSSTGGTEAFF,TGTGCCAGCAGTTCTACAGGGGGCACTGAAGCTTTCTTT
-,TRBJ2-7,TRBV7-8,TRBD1,CASSPWTGNHEQYF,TGTGCCAGCAGCCCTTGGACAGGGAACCACGAGCAGTACTTC
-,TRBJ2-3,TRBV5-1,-,CASSLGRAGTDTQYF,TGCGCCAGCAGCTTGGGTCGAGCGGGCACAGATACGCAGTATTTT
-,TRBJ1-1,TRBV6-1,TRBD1,CASSGSVTGTLTEAFF,TGTGCCAGCAGTGGATCAGTGACAGGGACGTTAACTGAAGCTTTCTTT
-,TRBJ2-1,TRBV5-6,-,CASSLPGTPNEQFF,TGTGCCAGCAGCTTACCCGGGACACCAAATGAGCAGTTCTTC
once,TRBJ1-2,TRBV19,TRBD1,CASSPGEGASYGYTF,TGTGCCAGTAGTCCAGGAGAGGGGGCTAGCTATGGCTACACCTTC
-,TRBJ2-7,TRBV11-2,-,CASSLPLGQGVGEQYF,TGTGCCAGCAGCCTACCCTTGGGGCAGGGCGTAGGCGAGCAGTACTTC
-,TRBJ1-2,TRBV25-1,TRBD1,CASSAPRGRGYGYTF,TGTGCCAGCAGTGCGCCCAGGGGGCGCGGATATGGCTACACCTTC
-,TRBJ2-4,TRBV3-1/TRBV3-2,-,CASSPAGGAKNIQYF,TGTGCCAGCAGCCCAGCGGGTGGGGCCAAAAACATTCAGTACTTC
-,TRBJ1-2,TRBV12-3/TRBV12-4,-,CASRPTAAGGYTF,TGTGCCAGCAGGCCCACAGCGGCCGGTGGCTACACCTTC